This TCR beta chain originates from a study of PD-1 blockade in classical Hodgkin lymphoma. CDR1 is SQVTM, CDR2 ANQGSEA, per germline. Trimming took 0 bases from V and 10 from J; bases not matched to a gene: 18. CDR3 length: 18 amino acids. The time point is: cycle 4 day 1 (C4D1), after 5 to 7 weeks of nivolumab. Each patient's relapse followed autologous stem cell transplantation, and brentuximab vedotin exposure varied. Progressive disease, partial response or complete response was each patient's best response. Only in-frame clones appear in the TCRdb table, and some are missing; sequencing was by immunoSEQ multiplex PCR. The sample has roughly 48,000 clones; around nine tenths are singletons.

The material was peripheral blood mononuclear cells (PBMCs), obtained before the fourth cycle of nivolumab. V gene TRBV29-1 combines with J gene TRBJ2-1, with TRBD2 matching over 10 bases. This TCR came from a human donor with classical Hodgkin lymphoma. The chain's CDR3 is CSVEEQGAHLAGADEQFF. CDR3 in DNA: TGCAGCGTTGAAGAGCAGGGGGCACATCTAGCGGGAGCAGACGAGCAGTTCTTC.